This TCR beta chain was captured in a study of cytomegalovirus exposure and HLA in healthy donors. The wider study: Out of 170 million or so T cells, an earlier analysis found fewer than 140 million unique TCR beta sequences in total. Study-level points and caveats: When a later analysis was performed, an Asian-associated ancestry cluster reportedly had fewer N-insertions than the approximately 690-donor mean.

The trim removed 7 bases at V and 2 bases at J, leaving 1 base unmatched. The CDR3 spans 12 residues. Germline V gene data show CDR1 as MNHNS and CDR2 as SASEGT. As concerns this clone: Its antigen is not identified.

Use of 60 Vbeta and 13 Jbeta primers characterized the PCR. Per the original data handling: Later analysis identified approximately 88 million unique TCR beta chains, approximately 10 million shared. Libraries were prepared by immunoSEQ multiplex PCR; TCRdb keeps only in-frame clonotypes and omits some of them. Clone size and the V and J calls come from that table; the DNA yielded D and trimming. Counted here are around 110,000 clones, 9.5% occurring once; the ten biggest clones make up 2.5% to 3.5%. This chain uses TRBV6-1 with TRBJ1-2; TRBD1 agrees at 7 bases. This TCR was recovered from a man aged 25 to 40 in good health and CMV-seronegative. The sequenced sample was PBMCs. The CDR3, as DNA: TGTGCCAGCACAGGGGGGAACTATGGCTACACCTTC. This gives the protein CASTGGNYGYTF.